This T cell receptor (beta chain) was sequenced during a study of OX40 agonist ivuxolimab in advanced cancers. The study, taken as a whole, reports: At 0.1 to 3.0 mg/kg, clonal expansion of CD4+ and CD8+ blood T cells had occurred by week 6.

As for this clone: Its antigen is undetermined.

Profiled with immunoSEQ multiplex PCR; TCRdb holds only in-frame clones, not every one. Here the sample spans some 74,000 clones, roughly 90% being singletons. The CDR3 contains 13 residues. V lost 4 bases to trimming and J lost 9 bases; unmatched junction nucleotides: 6. Germline V gives CDR1 SGHRS, CDR2 YFSETQ. The TCR was taken from an adult with an advanced solid tumor such as melanoma, head and neck, liver or kidney cancer. This rearrangement joins TRBV5-1 to TRBJ2-7; 11 bases align to TRBD1. Here the sequenced sample was CD4+ or CD8+ T cells sorted from blood, taken in a trial of the OX40 agonist ivuxolimab. CDR3 DNA sequence: TGCGCCAGCAGCCCCTGGACAGGGGGCGGGCAGTACTTC. Amino acid sequence: CASSPWTGGGQYF. Full variable domain (missing parts from reference TRBV5-1 and TRBJ2-7): KAGVTQTPRYLIKTRGQQVTLSCSPISGHRSVSWYQQTPGQGLQFLFEYFSETQRNKGNFPGRFSGRQFSNSRSEMNVSTLELGDSALYLCASSPWTGGGQYFGPGTRLTVT.